The rows below give T cell receptor beta chains drawn from one sample of a study of T cells after yellow fever vaccination. TCRdb called the 5' RACE reads again in MiXCR, with one record for every CDR3 protein. The data hold about 400,000 distinct CDR3 sequences, with approximately 10% observed a single time. The sequences come from PBMCs, collected on the day of the first yellow fever vaccination. These receptors originate from a man aged 18 to 29 who received the YFV17D yellow fever vaccine. Both conserved end residues are part of each CDR3. Fields, in order: clone size, D gene, V gene, CDR3 length, J gene, CDR3 protein, CDR3 DNA. D genes are given only for firm matches. Expanded clones are given a class, and other clones once, few, many or no size at all.

clone_size: many
d_call: NA
v_call: TRBV30
cdr3_length: 13
j_call: TRBJ1-4
cdr3_aa: CAWRGATNEKLFF
cdr3_nt: TGTGCCTGGAGGGGAGCAACTAATGAAAAACTGTTTTTT

clone_size: few
d_call: TRBD2
v_call: TRBV5-1
cdr3_length: 16
j_call: TRBJ2-3
cdr3_aa: CASSLEVAGGSDTQYF
cdr3_nt: TGCGCCAGCAGCTTGGAGGTAGCGGGGGGCTCAGATACGCAGTATTTT

clone_size: few
d_call: NA
v_call: TRBV7-2
cdr3_length: 16
j_call: TRBJ1-2
cdr3_aa: CASSLGGADELYGYTF
cdr3_nt: TGTGCCAGCAGCTTAGGAGGGGCAGATGAGCTCTATGGCTACACCTTC

clone_size: NA
d_call: NA
v_call: TRBV20-1
cdr3_length: 14
j_call: TRBJ2-7
cdr3_aa: CSARDWSGAYEQYF
cdr3_nt: TGCAGTGCTAGAGATTGGTCAGGCGCTTACGAGCAGTACTTC

clone_size: many
d_call: NA
v_call: TRBV7-3
cdr3_length: 16
j_call: TRBJ2-2
cdr3_aa: CASSLRGGLNTGELFF
cdr3_nt: TGTGCCAGCAGCCTTAGAGGGGGGTTGAACACCGGGGAGCTGTTTTTT

clone_size: NA
d_call: NA
v_call: TRBV5-5
cdr3_length: 16
j_call: TRBJ2-1
cdr3_aa: CASSSRWGRDYNEQFF
cdr3_nt: TGTGCCAGCAGCTCCCGCTGGGGACGGGACTACAATGAGCAGTTCTTC

clone_size: NA
d_call: NA
v_call: TRBV12-3/TRBV12-4
cdr3_length: 12
j_call: TRBJ2-5
cdr3_aa: CASSWGSETQYF
cdr3_nt: TGTGCCAGCAGTTGGGGGTCGGAGACCCAGTACTTC

clone_size: NA
d_call: NA
v_call: TRBV7-6
cdr3_length: 14
j_call: TRBJ2-2
cdr3_aa: CASSPDTGNGELFF
cdr3_nt: TGTGCCAGCAGCCCAGACACGGGGAACGGGGAGCTGTTTTTT

clone_size: NA
d_call: NA
v_call: TRBV20-1
cdr3_length: 13
j_call: TRBJ2-1
cdr3_aa: CSARGVWDNEQFF
cdr3_nt: TGCAGTGCTAGAGGGGTTTGGGACAATGAGCAGTTCTTC

clone_size: few
d_call: NA
v_call: TRBV4-3
cdr3_length: 17
j_call: TRBJ2-5
cdr3_aa: CASSQPPHPGDRETQYF
cdr3_nt: TGCGCCAGCAGCCAACCCCCACACCCGGGGGATCGGGAGACCCAGTACTTC

clone_size: many
d_call: NA
v_call: TRBV7-2
cdr3_length: 17
j_call: TRBJ1-2
cdr3_aa: CASRPPSTVVLNYGYTF
cdr3_nt: TGTGCCAGCAGACCCCCGAGCACAGTGGTTTTGAACTATGGCTACACCTTC

clone_size: many
d_call: TRBD2
v_call: TRBV4-3
cdr3_length: 16
j_call: TRBJ2-2
cdr3_aa: CASSQDRLAGGRELFF
cdr3_nt: TGCGCCAGCAGCCAAGATCGACTAGCGGGGGGTCGGGAGCTGTTTTTT

clone_size: few
d_call: NA
v_call: TRBV5-1
cdr3_length: 15
j_call: TRBJ2-1
cdr3_aa: CASSLVGGRINEQFF
cdr3_nt: TGCGCCAGCAGCTTGGTTGGGGGCCGAATTAATGAGCAGTTCTTC

clone_size: few
d_call: TRBD1
v_call: TRBV19
cdr3_length: 12
j_call: TRBJ1-6
cdr3_aa: CASSLGTDPLHF
cdr3_nt: TGTGCCAGTAGTCTCGGGACAGACCCCCTCCACTTT

clone_size: few
d_call: NA
v_call: TRBV4-3
cdr3_length: 15
j_call: TRBJ1-1
cdr3_aa: CASSQEQAGDTEAFF
cdr3_nt: TGCGCCAGCAGCCAAGAACAAGCCGGGGACACTGAAGCTTTCTTT

clone_size: NA
d_call: NA
v_call: TRBV7-2
cdr3_length: 13
j_call: TRBJ1-2
cdr3_aa: CASSLLAGKGYTF
cdr3_nt: TGTGCCAGCAGCTTACTTGCAGGGAAAGGCTACACCTTC

clone_size: many
d_call: TRBD1
v_call: TRBV2
cdr3_length: 16
j_call: TRBJ1-2
cdr3_aa: CASSTPGTGINYGYTF
cdr3_nt: TGTGCCAGCAGTACACCCGGGACAGGGATTAACTATGGCTACACCTTC

clone_size: NA
d_call: NA
v_call: TRBV5-1
cdr3_length: 14
j_call: TRBJ1-2
cdr3_aa: CASSRGIRSGGYTF
cdr3_nt: TGCGCCAGCAGCCGGGGGATCCGAAGTGGGGGCTACACCTTC

clone_size: NA
d_call: NA
v_call: TRBV20-1
cdr3_length: 11
j_call: TRBJ1-1
cdr3_aa: CSAPLNTEAFF
cdr3_nt: TGCAGTGCTCCCCTGAACACTGAAGCTTTCTTT

clone_size: NA
d_call: NA
v_call: TRBV20-1
cdr3_length: 14
j_call: TRBJ2-2
cdr3_aa: CSARHPTRTGELFF
cdr3_nt: TGCAGTGCTAGACACCCGACTCGCACCGGGGAGCTGTTTTTT

clone_size: few
d_call: NA
v_call: TRBV7-2
cdr3_length: 16
j_call: TRBJ2-1
cdr3_aa: CASSKQGDGSYNEQFF
cdr3_nt: TGTGCCAGCAGCAAACAGGGTGACGGCTCCTACAATGAGCAGTTCTTC

clone_size: NA
d_call: NA
v_call: TRBV7-2
cdr3_length: 15
j_call: TRBJ1-1
cdr3_aa: CASSLVTGGGTEAFF
cdr3_nt: TGTGCCAGCAGCTTAGTGACAGGTGGAGGCACTGAAGCTTTCTTT

clone_size: few
d_call: NA
v_call: TRBV11-3
cdr3_length: 12
j_call: TRBJ1-2
cdr3_aa: CASSPRVGGYTF
cdr3_nt: TGTGCCAGCAGCCCCAGGGTCGGCGGCTACACCTTC

clone_size: NA
d_call: NA
v_call: TRBV6-2/TRBV6-3
cdr3_length: 15
j_call: TRBJ2-1
cdr3_aa: CASSPLGRADNEQFF
cdr3_nt: TGTGCCAGCAGCCCCCTAGGCAGGGCGGACAATGAGCAGTTCTTC

clone_size: NA
d_call: TRBD2
v_call: TRBV11-2
cdr3_length: 19
j_call: TRBJ2-3
cdr3_aa: CASSDRRPWGAGNTDTQYF
cdr3_nt: TGTGCCAGCAGCGATAGACGACCGTGGGGAGCGGGAAACACAGATACGCAGTATTTT

clone_size: NA
d_call: TRBD2
v_call: TRBV10-3
cdr3_length: 18
j_call: TRBJ2-6
cdr3_aa: CAISDSSGINSGANVLTF
cdr3_nt: TGTGCCATCAGTGACTCTAGCGGAATAAACTCTGGGGCCAACGTCCTGACTTTC

clone_size: few
d_call: NA
v_call: TRBV10-3
cdr3_length: 15
j_call: TRBJ1-2
cdr3_aa: CAISESEGRGSGYTF
cdr3_nt: TGTGCCATCAGTGAGTCGGAGGGCAGGGGATCCGGCTACACCTTC

clone_size: few
d_call: TRBD1
v_call: TRBV20-1
cdr3_length: 13
j_call: TRBJ2-7
cdr3_aa: CSARDRFTYEQYF
cdr3_nt: TGCAGTGCTAGGGACAGGTTTACCTACGAGCAGTACTTC

clone_size: NA
d_call: TRBD1
v_call: TRBV7-6
cdr3_length: 14
j_call: TRBJ2-5
cdr3_aa: CASSPLGQQETQYF
cdr3_nt: TGTGCCAGCAGCCCGTTGGGACAGCAAGAGACCCAGTACTTC

clone_size: many
d_call: TRBD1
v_call: TRBV20-1
cdr3_length: 16
j_call: TRBJ2-1
cdr3_aa: CSARDGRTGSYNEQFF
cdr3_nt: TGCAGTGCTAGAGATGGGCGGACAGGGTCCTACAATGAGCAGTTCTTC

clone_size: few
d_call: TRBD1
v_call: TRBV7-2
cdr3_length: 15
j_call: TRBJ2-3
cdr3_aa: CASSWTGGLTDTQYF
cdr3_nt: TGTGCCAGCAGCTGGACAGGGGGCCTCACAGATACGCAGTATTTT

clone_size: NA
d_call: NA
v_call: TRBV6-5
cdr3_length: 16
j_call: TRBJ2-3
cdr3_aa: CASSYLGRSLTDTQYF
cdr3_nt: TGTGCCAGCAGTTACTTGGGCAGATCCCTCACAGATACGCAGTATTTT

clone_size: NA
d_call: NA
v_call: TRBV4-1
cdr3_length: 14
j_call: TRBJ2-6
cdr3_aa: CASSQVLGANVLTF
cdr3_nt: TGCGCCAGCAGCCAAGTTTTGGGGGCCAACGTCCTGACTTTC

clone_size: few
d_call: NA
v_call: TRBV4-3
cdr3_length: 15
j_call: TRBJ1-2
cdr3_aa: CASSLRDAKFYGYTF
cdr3_nt: TGCGCCAGCAGCCTTCGGGACGCCAAATTCTATGGCTACACCTTC

clone_size: NA
d_call: TRBD1
v_call: TRBV3-1
cdr3_length: 15
j_call: TRBJ2-1
cdr3_aa: CASSSRQGALNEQFF
cdr3_nt: TGTGCCAGCAGCTCTCGACAGGGGGCTCTCAATGAGCAGTTCTTC

clone_size: few
d_call: NA
v_call: TRBV18
cdr3_length: 15
j_call: TRBJ1-1
cdr3_aa: CASSPQQELDTEAFF
cdr3_nt: TGTGCCAGCTCACCACAACAGGAGTTGGACACTGAAGCTTTCTTT

clone_size: few
d_call: NA
v_call: TRBV12-3/TRBV12-4
cdr3_length: 16
j_call: TRBJ2-7
cdr3_aa: CASSLAQKGDPGEQYF
cdr3_nt: TGTGCCAGCAGTTTAGCGCAAAAGGGGGACCCCGGCGAGCAGTACTTC

clone_size: NA
d_call: TRBD1
v_call: TRBV7-2
cdr3_length: 16
j_call: TRBJ1-1
cdr3_aa: CASSFIPGTGVTEAFF
cdr3_nt: TGTGCCAGCAGCTTTATCCCCGGGACAGGGGTTACTGAAGCTTTCTTT

clone_size: NA
d_call: NA
v_call: TRBV27
cdr3_length: 15
j_call: TRBJ2-7
cdr3_aa: CASSPRPGRIYEQYF
cdr3_nt: TGTGCCAGCAGTCCACGGCCGGGACGGATATACGAGCAGTACTTC

clone_size: few
d_call: NA
v_call: TRBV20-1
cdr3_length: 12
j_call: TRBJ2-4
cdr3_aa: CSAYWGGNNQYF
cdr3_nt: TGCAGTGCTTATTGGGGCGGGAACAACCAGTACTTC